Sequencing of this T cell receptor (beta chain) was carried out in a study of cytomegalovirus exposure and HLA in healthy donors. Regarding the study as a whole: In a later analysis, at a false discovery rate of 0.05, fewer than 20,000 TCR beta sequences matched HLA alleles. Fewer than 200 TCR beta chains were listed as cytomegalovirus-associated.

There are 14 residues in the CDR3. The V gene end was trimmed by 6 bases and the J gene end by 9 bases; junction bases not matched to a gene: 8. Germline V CDR1 and CDR2: MNHEY, SMNVEV (reference sequence). A remark on this clone: The antigen remains undetermined.

Donors counted as nominally healthy when sampled, yet unrecorded immune exposures were likely. It was with 60 Vbeta and 13 Jbeta primers that the PCR ran. Study processing details: Among the unique TCR beta chains that a later analysis counted, about 81 million in all, 10 million to 13 million were shared. Assay: immunoSEQ multiplex PCR; the TCRdb copy retains only in-frame clones and omits some. The V and J calls and clone size come from that table; D and trimming were worked out from the DNA. Seen here are fewer than 150,000 clones, roughly four fifths observed once, and the top ten hold about 3%.

The genes are TRBV27 and TRBJ1-6; 7 bases are a match to TRBD1. The material sequenced was PBMCs. The TCR originated in a man under 40 in good health and CMV-seronegative. CDR3 protein: CASRKDRVGSPLHF. In nucleotides, the CDR3 is TGTGCCAGCAGGAAAGACAGGGTAGGTTCACCCCTCCACTTT.